The 21 T cell receptor beta chains reported below all come from one sample, sequenced in a study of cytomegalovirus exposure and HLA in healthy donors. With 60 Vbeta and 13 Jbeta primers, the PCR was carried out. The protocol was immunoSEQ multiplex PCR, while the TCRdb copy is restricted to in-frame clones and leaves out a portion. This table has 75,000 to 100,000 clones, around 81% appearing once. The specimen was PBMCs. Every receptor here comes from a man aged 25 to 40 in good health and CMV-seronegative.

This clone was observed a handful of times. The chain has TRBV6-6 and TRBJ1-2, with a possible D match to TRBD1 (5 bases). The V end was cut by 2 bases, the J end by 6 bases, with 16 bases between. Germline V gives CDR1 MNHNY, CDR2 SVGAGI (reference sequence). The CDR3 contains 15 residues. CDR3 nucleotide sequence: TGTGCCAGCAGTTACACCGACCTCATAGGGGATGGCTACACCTTC. Amino acid sequence: CASSYTDLIGDGYTF.

This chain uses TRBV9 with TRBJ2-7; 10 bases fit TRBD1. Germline V CDR1 and CDR2: SGDLS, YYNGEE. V shed 0 bases, J shed 6 bases, and the junction held 6 bases outside the gene matches. This CDR3 is built from 15 residues. CDR3 in amino acids: CASSVAGTGVLEQYF. The CDR3 DNA follows: TGTGCCAGCAGCGTAGCAGGGACAGGGGTCCTCGAGCAGTACTTC.

V gene TRBV6-5 combines with J gene TRBJ2-7, with D tentatively TRBD1 (6 bases). The V end lost 5 bases, the J end lost 2 bases, and 13 bases lay between the germline ends. The CDR3 is 14 amino acids. Germline CDR1 reads MNHEY; CDR2 reads SVGAGI. The CDR3 DNA follows: TGTGCCAGCAGTGAACAGGGTCGGCCCTACGAGCAGTACGTC. Amino acids: CASSEQGRPYEQYV.

In its sample, this clone was seen a few times. The chain carries TRBV6-5 and TRBJ2-7, with 8 bases matching TRBD2. V lost 6 bases, J lost 5 bases, and 9 bases stayed unmatched. This CDR3 comprises 14 residues. Germline-derived CDR1 and CDR2 are MNHEY and SVGAGI. CDR3 sequence reads: CASRPRGGANEQYF. Here the CDR3 DNA reads TGTGCCAGCAGACCTCGGGGGGGGGCCAACGAGCAGTACTTC.

The chain couples TRBV5-1 to TRBJ1-1, with D perhaps TRBD1 (6 bases). The CDR3 has 14 amino acids. Germline values: CDR1 SGHRS, CDR2 YFSETQ. Trimming removed 1 base from V and 5 bases from J, with 12 bases in between. Written as DNA, the CDR3 is TGCGCCAGCAGCTTGCCACAGGGAGAAACTGAAGCTTTCTTT. It encodes CASSLPQGETEAFF.

The J gene is TRBJ2-1, the V gene TRBV10-3; 13 nucleotides match TRBD2. The V segment lost 6 bases and the J segment 8 bases; nucleotides outside the gene matches: 13. This CDR3 is built from 17 residues. Per germline, CDR1 ENHRY and CDR2 SYGVKD. The CDR3 sequence is CAISRTSGRGEGDEQFF. DNA of the CDR3: TGTGCCATCAGCCGGACTAGCGGGAGAGGAGAGGGCGATGAGCAGTTCTTC.

The chain carries TRBV27 and TRBJ1-5; D is ambiguous. Germline-derived CDR1 and CDR2 are MNHEY and SMNVEV (reference sequence). CDR3 length equals 14 residues. V was pared by 5 bases and J by 5 bases, with 13 bases between. The CDR3 sequence: CASSKEAGDQPQHF. The CDR3 DNA reads as TGTGCCAGCAGTAAAGAAGCGGGAGATCAGCCCCAGCATTTT.

The V gene is TRBV9, the J gene TRBJ2-1; TRBD2 aligns across 8 bases. With V trimmed by 3 bases and J by 8 bases, 10 bases remained unmatched. The CDR3 covers 15 residues. Per the germline V gene, CDR1 is SGDLS and CDR2 is YYNGEE. DNA for the CDR3: TGTGCCAGCAGCGCCCCCCCGAGCGGGAGAGATGAGCAGTTCTTC. This translates into CASSAPPSGRDEQFF.

V usage is TRBV7-2 and J usage is TRBJ1-2; D is perhaps TRBD1 (5 bases). V was cut by 0 bases and J by 6 bases, with 14 bases left in between. The CDR3 contains 15 residues. Germline values: CDR1 SGHTA, CDR2 FQGNSA. CDR3 in amino acids: CASSLAGGRTDGYTF. CDR3 nucleotide sequence: TGTGCCAGCAGCTTAGCGGGGGGGAGAACGGATGGCTACACCTTC.

This chain connects TRBV11-2 to TRBJ2-3; D is unclear. The CDR3 has 13 residues. Germline CDR1 is SGHAT and CDR2 is FQNNGV. Trimming pared 5 bases from V and 2 bases from J, leaving 8 bases between. The CDR3 DNA sequence: TGTGCCAGCAGCCCCTGGGCCACAGATACGCAGTATTTT. This encodes CASSPWATDTQYF.

The chain couples TRBV5-1 to TRBJ2-5, with 10 positions matching TRBD1. The CDR3 totals 17 residues. The germline V gene has CDR1 SGHRS and CDR2 YFSETQ. Germline trimming cut 0 bases from V and 4 bases from J; bases unmatched to any gene: 9. CDR3 region: CASSLARGQGTGETQYF. The DNA for the CDR3 is TGCGCCAGCAGCTTGGCTCGGGGACAGGGGACGGGAGAGACCCAGTACTTC.

The rearrangement joins TRBV18 to TRBJ1-4; D may be TRBD1 (6 bases). The CDR3 extends over 15 amino acids. V was trimmed by 3 bases and J by 3 bases, leaving 11 bases between them. Germline values: CDR1 KGHSH, CDR2 LQKENI. The CDR3 loop reads CASSPRDTPNEKLFF. CDR3 DNA sequence: TGTGCCAGCTCACCCCGGGACACTCCTAATGAAAAACTGTTTTTT.

The chain combines TRBV2 with TRBJ2-5; 10 bases are a match to TRBD2. Losses at the gene ends were 8 bases for V and 2 bases for J; bases not matched to a gene: 5. This CDR3 is built from 14 residues. From germline, CDR1 is SNHLY and CDR2 FYNNEI. The CDR3 DNA is TGTGCCAGCCGCGGACTAGCGGTTCAAGAGACCCAGTACTTC. Translation: CASRGLAVQETQYF.

The chain has TRBV5-8 and TRBJ2-3, with no clear D. The CDR3 runs 15 residues. Trimming stripped 2 bases from V and 1 base from J, with 11 bases between. Germline V gene sequence: CDR1 SGHTS, CDR2 YDEGEE. The CDR3: CASSFGELGTDTQYF. The CDR3 DNA follows: TGTGCCAGCAGCTTCGGAGAGCTTGGCACAGATACGCAGTATTTT.

The chain uses TRBV7-2 and TRBJ2-5, with D possibly TRBD1 on 5 matching bases. This CDR3 spans 15 amino acids. CDR1 is SGHTA and CDR2 is FQGNSA in the germline V gene. Trimming removed 1 base from V and 10 bases from J, with 19 bases in between. CDR3: CASSLVREPSMDQYF. The CDR3 coding sequence is TGTGCCAGCAGCTTAGTCAGGGAACCTTCAATGGACCAGTACTTC.

The chain recombines TRBV19 with TRBJ2-3; 8 bases map to TRBD1. The germline V gene has CDR1 LNHDA and CDR2 SQIVND (reference sequence). This CDR3 region has 18 residues. Unmatched junction bases numbered 13, after V lost 3 bases and J lost 2 bases. CDR3 bases: TGTGCCAGTAGTATCGTGTTCGGAGGGACAGGACCCACAGATACGCAGTATTTT. Its translation: CASSIVFGGTGPTDTQYF.

The DNA of the CDR3 is TGTGCCAGCAGCTTTGAAGGCGGGGGGACTGAAGCTTTCTTT. Translating gives CASSFEGGGTEAFF. J is TRBJ1-1 and V is TRBV7-2; TRBD1 might be the D (5 bases). The V gene's germline CDR1 is SGHTA and CDR2 FQGNSA. There are 14 residues in the CDR3. V lost 3 bases and J 5 bases, leaving 13 bases between the germline ends.

This chain links TRBV6-1 with TRBJ1-2, with 10 bases aligning to TRBD1. This CDR3 is 15 amino acids long. The germline CDR1 and CDR2 sequences are MNHNS and SASEGT. V dropped 1 base and J dropped 6; count of bases not matched to a gene: 5. The CDR3 reads CASSEGTGGLHGYTF. As DNA, the CDR3 is TGTGCCAGCAGTGAAGGGACAGGGGGATTGCATGGCTACACCTTC.

The chain joins TRBV27 to TRBJ2-1; 15 bases map to TRBD2. CDR3 length: 17 residues. The V gene end was trimmed by 6 bases and the J gene end by 4 bases; junction bases not matched to a gene: 7. The germline V gene encodes CDR1 MNHEY and CDR2 SMNVEV (reference sequence). DNA for the CDR3: TGTGCCAGCAGCCGGAGGGGGACTAGCGGGGGGTACAATGAGCAGTTCTTC. This encodes CASSRRGTSGGYNEQFF.

V and J are TRBV7-9 and TRBJ1-6; D is unresolved. The CDR3 loop spans 14 amino acids. Between the trimmed V and J ends, which lost 0 bases and 13 bases, there was a span of 13 bases. Germline V gives CDR1 SEHNR, CDR2 FQNEAQ (reference sequence). CDR3 DNA: TGTGCCAGCAGCTTAGCGCTAGAAGGTCTCCCCCTCCACTTT. Protein: CASSLALEGLPLHF.

V usage is TRBV4-2 and J usage is TRBJ2-1; 9 positions match TRBD1. The CDR3 consists of 16 residues. From germline, CDR1 is LGHNA and CDR2 YNFKEQ. V shed 1 base and J 6 bases; nucleotides not matched to a gene: 7. CDR3: CASSQATGGLGNEQFF. The CDR3 bases are TGTGCCAGCAGCCAAGCGACAGGGGGTTTAGGCAATGAGCAGTTCTTC.